This T cell receptor (beta chain) was documented in a study of cytomegalovirus exposure and HLA in healthy donors. PCR primers comprised 60 Vbeta and 13 Jbeta primers. Clones were read by immunoSEQ multiplex PCR, and TCRdb kept only the in-frame ones, dropping some. The sample records over 100,000 clones, over 60% being singletons. CDR1 and CDR2 from the germline V gene are SGDLS and YYNGEE. With 0 bases removed from V and 4 bases from J, the gap between germline ends came to 11 bases. The CDR3 length is 14 residues. The genes are TRBV9 and TRBJ2-7, with D perhaps matching TRBD1 (5 bases). The sample consisted of PBMCs. The TCR comes from a woman between 18 and 30 years old in good health and CMV-seropositive. CDR3: CASSVAGSGYEQYF. The CDR3 DNA reads as TGTGCCAGCAGCGTAGCAGGGTCCGGGTACGAGCAGTACTTC.